This T cell receptor (beta chain) was identified during a study of OX40 agonist ivuxolimab in advanced cancers. About the research overall: Patients were treated with intravenous ivuxolimab, dosed at 0.01 to 10 mg/kg and infused every 2 weeks. Aged about 20 to 80 with a mean of approximately 60 years, they were about 80% male. Allowance was made for prior anti-PD-1, anti-PD-L1 or anti-CTLA-4 therapy, and about 44% had some.

General observations from the study: Antigen specificity remained undetermined for the expanded peripheral T cells.

Details on this clone: The antigen is not known.

The CDR3 is 15 amino acids. V was clipped by 6 bases and J by 4 bases, with 15 bases between them. In germline, CDR1 is LNHDA, CDR2 SQIVND (reference sequence). Libraries were prepared by immunoSEQ multiplex PCR; TCRdb keeps only in-frame clonotypes and omits some of them. Of around 41,000 clones in the sample, 85% were seen once. The gene calls are TRBV19 and TRBJ2-2; D is perhaps TRBD2 (7 bases). The receptor was isolated from an adult with an advanced solid tumor such as melanoma, head and neck, liver or kidney cancer. The input for sequencing was CD4+ or CD8+ T cells sorted from blood, taken in a trial of the OX40 agonist ivuxolimab. The CDR3 reads CASRRGGLGTGELFF. In DNA form, the CDR3 reads TGTGCCAGTAGGAGGGGGGGGCTAGGCACCGGGGAGCTGTTTTTT.